This passage covers 20 T cell receptor beta chains from one sample sequenced in a study of spatial heterogeneity in lung cancer. Overall study results and limits: One measure, the expanded intratumoral alpha and beta TCR count, tracked tumor mutation counts.

Via MiXCR, TCRdb re-called the 5' RACE reads, giving one row per CDR3 protein. Found here are about 13,000 distinct CDR3 sequences, roughly 7% of them singletons; the top ten hold roughly 3.2%. Stated time point: sample taken at primary tumor resection. For these TCRs, the target antigens are not known. The source was lung tumor tissue, collected at surgery. These receptors came from a female donor with early-stage non-small cell lung cancer.

This chain joins TRBV6-1 and TRBJ1-5; no clear D. This CDR3 has 14 residues. V was shortened by 1 base and J by 4 bases, with 8 bases between the two germline ends. CDR1 and CDR2 from the germline V gene are MNHNS and SASEGT. The CDR3 loop is CASSEVWANQPQHF. The CDR3 DNA follows: TGTGCCAGCAGTGAAGTGTGGGCTAATCAGCCCCAGCATTTT.

The table lists this clonotype with many counts. The J gene is TRBJ2-3, the V gene TRBV27; D ambiguous. Germline-derived CDR1 and CDR2 are MNHEY and SMNVEV (reference sequence). V was trimmed by 7 bases and J by 1 base, leaving 18 bases between them. The CDR3 covers 16 residues. CDR3 coding DNA: TGTGCCAGCACCACTATAAGGCCCCGCCGCACAGATACGCAGTATTTT. It codes for CASTTIRPRRTDTQYF.

This clonotype ranks as medium-sized. The rearrangement uses TRBV24-1 and TRBJ2-2; D is perhaps TRBD1 (5 bases). From germline, CDR1 is KGHDR and CDR2 SFDVKD. Trimming left V 9 bases short and J 6 bases short, with 13 bases between. There are 13 residues in the CDR3. CDR3 in amino acids: CATGAGNAGELFF. The CDR3 DNA reads TGTGCCACCGGGGCAGGCAACGCCGGGGAGCTGTTTTTT.

This clonotype was recorded at least ten times. The chain uses TRBV5-8 and TRBJ2-7; 7 bases align to TRBD1. Per germline, CDR1 SGHTS and CDR2 YDEGEE. V shed 1 base and J 10 bases; nucleotides not matched to a gene: 5. The length of the CDR3 is 12 residues. The CDR3 sequence is CASSLLDRDQYF. For the CDR3, the DNA is TGTGCCAGCAGCTTGCTAGACAGGGATCAGTACTTC.

J is TRBJ1-6 and V is TRBV11-2; D is ambiguous. The V end lost 1 base, the J end lost 8 bases, and 12 bases lay between the germline ends. The germline CDR1 and CDR2 sequences are SGHAT and FQNNGV. The CDR3 has 15 amino acids. CDR3 coding DNA: TGTGCCAGCAGCTTAGCGTTGGGCAAATATTCACCCCTCCACTTT. Its protein is CASSLALGKYSPLHF.

This clonotype was detected many times. The chain's CDR3 is CASTGQGGSPLHF. For the CDR3, the DNA is TGTGCCAGCACCGGACAGGGCGGATCACCCCTCCACTTT. V is TRBV12-3 or TRBV12-4 and J is TRBJ1-6; 8 bases map to TRBD1. This CDR3 spans 13 amino acids. The trim removed 7 bases at V and 10 bases at J, leaving 6 bases unmatched.

In its sample, this clonotype was seen many times. The chain joins TRBV11-2 to TRBJ1-4; possible D gene TRBD1, 5 bases. This CDR3 contains 16 residues. CDR1 SGHAT and CDR2 FQNNGV come from the germline V gene. The ends were cut back, 1 base at V and 5 bases at J, with 14 bases in the middle. This chain's CDR3 is CASSLGPGTGNEKLFF. The CDR3, as DNA: TGTGCCAGCAGCTTAGGCCCTGGGACGGGGAATGAAAAACTGTTTTTT.

This clonotype appeared many times. The chain has TRBV3-1 and TRBJ2-3; 11 bases map to TRBD2. J lost 2 bases, V lost 1 base, and 2 bases had no gene match. The CDR3 length is 16 residues. Germline lookup yields CDR1 LGHDT and CDR2 YNNKEL (reference sequence). In DNA form, the CDR3 reads TGTGCCAGCAGCCAAGGACTAGCGGGATTCACAGATACGCAGTATTTT. Protein: CASSQGLAGFTDTQYF.

This clonotype came up many times. The chain employs TRBV28 and TRBJ1-2, with D possibly TRBD1 on 5 matching bases. The germline V and J ends were trimmed by 4 bases and 7 bases, with 10 bases remaining between them. The CDR3 extends over 12 amino acids. CDR1 and CDR2 (germline): MDHEN, SYDVKM. The CDR3 sequence: CASSSGGRGYTF. CDR3 bases: TGTGCCAGCAGTTCGGGGGGACGTGGCTACACCTTC.

This clonotype came up many times. The genes are TRBV15 and TRBJ2-3; 10 bases align to TRBD2. Germline-derived CDR1 and CDR2 are LNHNV and YYDKDF (reference sequence). The ends lost 4 bases at V and 4 bases at J; junction bases unmatched: 8. The CDR3 totals 16 residues. The CDR3 region has the DNA TGTGCCACCAGCACTAGAGCTAGCGGGAGTCCAGATACGCAGTATTTT. This codes for CATSTRASGSPDTQYF.

The genes are TRBV6-2 or TRBV6-3 and TRBJ2-5; a weak D match, TRBD1 (5 bases). CDR3 length equals 17 residues. Trimming cost V 6 bases and J 0 bases, with 20 bases left between them. Germline lookup yields CDR1 MNHEY and CDR2 SVGEGT. The CDR3 reads CASSLRSQGWYQETQYF. The DNA for the CDR3 is TGTGCCAGCAGCCTCCGAAGTCAGGGTTGGTACCAAGAGACCCAGTACTTC.

This clonotype has a count of ten or more. The gene calls are TRBV6-5 and TRBJ2-2; D unresolved. Germline lookup yields CDR1 MNHEY and CDR2 SVGAGI. The CDR3 is 16 amino acids. Trimming left V 5 bases short and J 7 bases short, with 20 bases between. The CDR3 DNA reads as TGTGCCAGCAGTCACAGTGGAAAAGCCCATGGCGGGGAGCTGTTTTTT. It is translated as CASSHSGKAHGGELFF.

This clonotype was counted ten times or more. The V gene is TRBV7-3, the J gene TRBJ2-1; tentatively, D is TRBD1 (6 bases). Trimming stripped 5 bases from V and 4 bases from J, with 12 bases between. CDR3 length equals 14 residues. Germline CDR1 reads SGHTA; CDR2 reads FQGTGA. The CDR3: CASSRPGAYNEQFF. CDR3 sequence (DNA): TGTGCCAGCAGCCGCCCAGGGGCTTACAATGAGCAGTTCTTC.

This clonotype is medium-sized in the sample. The CDR3 reads CASTTGAGYGYTF. The CDR3 DNA follows: TGTGCCAGCACTACGGGGGCTGGCTATGGCTACACCTTC. The chain employs TRBV6-6 and TRBJ1-2; possibly TRBD1 for D (6 bases). The V gene lost 7 bases and the J gene lost 4 bases, with 13 bases spanning the gap. The CDR3 runs to 13 residues. In germline, CDR1 is MNHNY, CDR2 SVGAGI (reference sequence).

This clonotype was recorded at least ten times. The J gene is TRBJ1-5, the V gene TRBV20-1, with 8 positions matching TRBD1. This CDR3 is built from 13 residues. The germline V gene has CDR1 DFQATT and CDR2 SNEGSKA (reference sequence). Losses at the gene ends were 3 bases for V and 2 bases for J; bases not matched to a gene: 0. CDR3 amino acids: CSARGQGNQPQHF. CDR3 nucleotides: TGCAGTGCTAGGGGACAGGGCAATCAGCCCCAGCATTTT.

By frequency in the sample, this clonotype is medium-sized. The chain couples TRBV20-1 to TRBJ2-7; perhaps D is TRBD1 or TRBD2 (5 bases each). There are 15 residues in the CDR3. The germline V and J ends were trimmed by 0 bases and 2 bases, with 14 bases remaining between them. Germline CDR1 and CDR2: DFQATT and SNEGSKA (reference sequence). The CDR3 DNA reads TGCAGTGCTAGAGATAGGGGAGAGGGGCCCTACGAGCAGTACTTC. This codes for CSARDRGEGPYEQYF.

This clonotype was observed many times. V and J are TRBV6-6 and TRBJ2-1; D unresolved. Germline V lookup: CDR1 MNHNY, CDR2 SVGAGI (reference sequence). The length of the CDR3 is 16 residues. The V and J ends lost 5 bases and 12 bases respectively, with 26 bases between them. The CDR3 sequence is CASSPVRADTNLGQFF. DNA for the CDR3: TGTGCCAGCAGTCCGGTTCGGGCAGATACAAACTTGGGGCAGTTCTTC.

Within the sample, this clonotype is medium-sized. The rearrangement links TRBV6-2 or TRBV6-3 to TRBJ2-7; D remains ambiguous. CDR1 MNHEY and CDR2 SVGEGT come from the germline V gene. CDR3 length: 11 amino acids. Trimming took 2 bases from V and 2 from J, leaving 1 base between them. The CDR3: CASSYTYEQYF. The CDR3 region has the DNA TGTGCCAGCAGTTACACCTACGAGCAGTACTTC.

This clonotype is labeled medium-sized. This chain joins TRBV7-2 and TRBJ1-6; D is uncertain. Trimming cost V 5 bases and J 8 bases, with 10 bases left between them. The CDR3 consists of 13 residues. Germline V gene data show CDR1 as SGHTA and CDR2 as FQGNSA. The CDR3 region has the DNA TGTGCCAGCAGCCCCCGGCTCGATTCACCCCTCCACTTT. This sequence encodes CASSPRLDSPLHF.

This clonotype showed up many times. The genes are TRBV7-3 and TRBJ1-5, with D unclear. V gave up 5 bases and J gave up 0 bases, with 8 bases separating them. The germline V gene encodes CDR1 SGHTA and CDR2 FQGTGA. This CDR3 spans 14 amino acids. The CDR3 region has the DNA TGTGCCAGCAGCGGCCTGGATAGCAATCAGCCCCAGCATTTT. It encodes CASSGLDSNQPQHF.